The clone carrying this T cell receptor beta chain was seen a few times. TCRdb reprocessed the 5' RACE reads via MiXCR and lists one record per CDR3 protein. The profile shows some 57,000 distinct CDR3 sequences, roughly 8.8% of them singletons. This CDR3 is built from 13 residues. Trimming left V 3 bases short and J 7 bases short, with 12 bases between. This record comes from a study of early T cells in non-severe SARS-CoV-2 infection. Study summary: The chains were unpaired, and the sequenced material was bulk RNA from unsorted whole blood.

The source is an adult who was a healthcare worker with PCR-confirmed SARS-CoV-2 infection or an uninfected control (not recorded which). This chain connects TRBV12-3 or TRBV12-4 to TRBJ1-2, with D uncertain. Source material: whole blood. The chain's CDR3 is CASSLYGRSGYTF. DNA of the CDR3: TGTGCCAGCAGTTTGTACGGACGGAGTGGCTACACCTTC.